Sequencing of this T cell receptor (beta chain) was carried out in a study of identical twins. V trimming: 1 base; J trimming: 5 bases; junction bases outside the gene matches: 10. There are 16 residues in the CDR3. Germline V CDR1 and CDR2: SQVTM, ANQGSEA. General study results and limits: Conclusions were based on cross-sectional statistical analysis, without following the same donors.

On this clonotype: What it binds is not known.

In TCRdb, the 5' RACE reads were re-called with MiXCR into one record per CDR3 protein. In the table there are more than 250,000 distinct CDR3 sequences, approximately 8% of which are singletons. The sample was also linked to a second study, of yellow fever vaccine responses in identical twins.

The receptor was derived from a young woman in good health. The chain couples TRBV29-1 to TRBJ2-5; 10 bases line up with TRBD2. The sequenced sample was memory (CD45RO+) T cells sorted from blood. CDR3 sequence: CSVEGGASGSLETQYF. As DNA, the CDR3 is TGCAGCGTTGAAGGTGGGGCTAGCGGGAGCTTGGAGACCCAGTACTTC.